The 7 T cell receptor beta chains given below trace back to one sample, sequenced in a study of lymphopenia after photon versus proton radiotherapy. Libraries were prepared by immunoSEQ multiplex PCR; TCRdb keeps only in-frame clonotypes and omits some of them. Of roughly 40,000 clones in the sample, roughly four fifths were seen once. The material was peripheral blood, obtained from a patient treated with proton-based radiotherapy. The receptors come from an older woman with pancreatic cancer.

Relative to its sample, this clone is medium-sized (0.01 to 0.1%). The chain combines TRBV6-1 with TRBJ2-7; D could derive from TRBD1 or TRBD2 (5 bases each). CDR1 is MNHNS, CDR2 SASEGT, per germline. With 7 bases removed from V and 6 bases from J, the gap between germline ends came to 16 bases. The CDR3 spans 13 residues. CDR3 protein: CASNLELRGEQYF. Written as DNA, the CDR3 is TGTGCCAGCAATCTCGAGTTGAGGGGCGAGCAGTACTTC.

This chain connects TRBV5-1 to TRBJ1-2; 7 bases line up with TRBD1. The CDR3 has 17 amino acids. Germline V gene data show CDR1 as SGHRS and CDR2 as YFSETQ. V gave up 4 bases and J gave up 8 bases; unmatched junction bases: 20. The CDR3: CASSPPWGAAGGFGYTF. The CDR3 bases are TGCGCCAGCAGCCCGCCCTGGGGGGCAGCAGGGGGATTCGGCTACACCTTC.

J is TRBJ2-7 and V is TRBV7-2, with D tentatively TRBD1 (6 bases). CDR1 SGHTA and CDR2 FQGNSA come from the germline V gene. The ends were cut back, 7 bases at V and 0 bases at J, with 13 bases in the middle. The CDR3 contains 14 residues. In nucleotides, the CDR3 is TGTGCCAGCACCCAAGGGACATCCTCCTACGAGCAGTACTTC. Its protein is CASTQGTSSYEQYF.

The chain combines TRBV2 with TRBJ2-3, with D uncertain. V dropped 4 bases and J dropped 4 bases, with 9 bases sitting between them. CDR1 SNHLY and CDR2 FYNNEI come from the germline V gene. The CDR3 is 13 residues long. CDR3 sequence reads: CASSGVPPDTQYF. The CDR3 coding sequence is TGTGCCAGCAGTGGAGTCCCGCCAGATACGCAGTATTTT.

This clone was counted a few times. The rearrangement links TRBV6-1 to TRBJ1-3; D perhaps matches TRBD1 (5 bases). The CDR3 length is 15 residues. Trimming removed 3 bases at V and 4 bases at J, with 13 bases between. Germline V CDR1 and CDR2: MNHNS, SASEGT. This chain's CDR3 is CASSEEGRKGNTIYF. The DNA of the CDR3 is TGTGCCAGCAGTGAGGAGGGGAGGAAAGGAAACACCATATATTTT.

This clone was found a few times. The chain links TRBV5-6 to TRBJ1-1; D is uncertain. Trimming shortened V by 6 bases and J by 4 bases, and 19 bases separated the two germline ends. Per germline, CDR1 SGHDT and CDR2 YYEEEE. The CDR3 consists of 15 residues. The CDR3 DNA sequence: TGTGCCAGCATCCTCCGGGTCTTCGCGTTCACTGAAGCTTTCTTT. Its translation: CASILRVFAFTEAFF. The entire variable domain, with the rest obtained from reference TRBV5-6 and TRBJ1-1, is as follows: DAGVTQSPTHLIKTRGQQVTLRCSPKSGHDTVSWYQQALGQGPQFIFQYYEEEERQRGNFPDRFSGHQFPNYSSELNVNALLLGDSALYLCASILRVFAFTEAFFGQGTRLTVV.

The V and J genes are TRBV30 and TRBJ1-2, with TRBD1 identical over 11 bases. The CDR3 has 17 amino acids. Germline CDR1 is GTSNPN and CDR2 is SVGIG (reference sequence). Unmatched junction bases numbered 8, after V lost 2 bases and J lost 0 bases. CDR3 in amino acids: CAWSTSGQGGSNYGYTF. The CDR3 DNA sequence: TGTGCCTGGAGTACCTCGGGACAGGGGGGATCTAACTATGGCTACACCTTC.